The 6 T cell receptor beta chains below all came from one sample that was sequenced in a study of T cells expressing NK-cell markers. Following a re-call of the 5' RACE reads, TCRdb has one entry per CDR3 protein and lacks DNA. Its clone listing holds approximately 420,000 distinct CDR3 sequences. Sequenced sample: blood T cells: a sorted CD56 or NKG2C T cell subset, CD4+ or CD8+ T cells, or bulk PBMC T cells (not recorded which). These receptors came from a woman between 45 and 65 years old in good health.

The chain carries TRBV18 and TRBJ2-2; the D gene TCRdb calls, TRBD1, cannot be checked with no DNA. The germline V gene has CDR1 KGHSH and CDR2 LQKENI. CDR3 length: 15 residues. The CDR3 sequence: CASSPLSRGTGELFF.

The chain has TRBV3-1 and TRBJ2-4; TCRdb selects TRBD1, and the lack of DNA leaves this call unchecked. Germline V gives CDR1 LGHDT, CDR2 YNNKEL (reference sequence). The CDR3 totals 13 residues. This CDR3 reads CASSQNRENIQYF.

The chain employs TRBV12-5 and TRBJ2-1. Germline CDR1 is LGHNT and CDR2 is FRNRAP. This CDR3 contains 14 residues. This chain's CDR3 is CASGLVQGYNEQFF. The entire variable domain, with the rest obtained from reference TRBV12-5 and TRBJ2-1, is as follows: DARVTQTPRHKVTEMGQEVTMRCQPILGHNTVFWYRQTMMQGLELLAYFRNRAPLDDSGMPKDRFSAEMPDATLATLKIQPSEPRDSAVYFCASGLVQGYNEQFFGPGTRLTVL.

The chain recombines TRBV6-5 with TRBJ2-2; the D call of TRBD2 rests on TCRdb alone, since no DNA is present to check it. CDR1 and CDR2 from the germline V gene are MNHEY and SVGAGI. The CDR3 has 14 amino acids. CDR3: CASSSGLAVGELFF.

The chain is built from TRBV20-1 and TRBJ2-4; TCRdb outputs TRBD2, but without DNA this stays unchecked. In germline, CDR1 is DFQATT, CDR2 SNEGSKA (reference sequence). The CDR3 spans 12 residues. CDR3 amino acids: CSAGTSVDIQYF.

The rearrangement links TRBV4-1 to TRBJ2-1; TCRdb's assignment of TRBD2 cannot be checked, as there is no DNA. The CDR3 length is 16 residues. The germline V gene has CDR1 MGHRA and CDR2 YSYEKL. The chain's CDR3 is CASSQAGAGTAYEQFF.